The 15 T cell receptor beta chains presented below share a single source sample, sequenced in a study of T cells in Graves' hyperthyroidism and ophthalmopathy. What was amplified from RNA transcripts were TCR beta CDR3 regions. HTBI primers were the set used in a first-round RT-PCR of the TCR CDR3. Using its own MiXCR run on the multiplex PCR reads, TCRdb lists one record per CDR3 protein. The table includes about 420,000 distinct CDR3 sequences, roughly 13% detected once. Sequencing input: blood. The receptors come from a woman younger than 30 with Graves' hyperthyroidism.

Ten or more counts support this clonotype. This chain uses TRBV20-1 with TRBJ2-7, with 8 bases lining up with TRBD2. CDR1 DFQATT and CDR2 SNEGSKA come from the germline V gene (reference sequence). CDR3 length equals 14 residues. The trim removed 1 base at V and 0 bases at J, leaving 2 bases unmatched. This CDR3 reads CSARGLANSYEQYF. CDR3 nucleotides: TGCAGTGCTAGAGGACTAGCGAACTCCTACGAGCAGTACTTC.

This clonotype was observed many times. The chain combines TRBV7-9 with TRBJ2-5, with 7 bases lining up with TRBD1. Trimming removed 1 base from V and 2 bases from J; junction bases left unmatched: 4. Germline loops: CDR1 SEHNR, CDR2 FQNEAQ (reference sequence). The CDR3 consists of 15 residues. The CDR3 bases are TGTGCCAGCAGCTTAGAGACAGGGCGTCAAGAGACCCAGTACTTC. The encoded protein is CASSLETGRQETQYF.

The CDR3 sequence is CATRRQTGGEKLFF. DNA for the CDR3: TGTGCCACCAGGAGACAGACTGGTGGGGAAAAACTGTTTTTT. The genes are TRBV15 and TRBJ1-4, with a tentative D call TRBD1 (5 bases). The CDR3 has 14 amino acids. V was pared by 6 bases and J by 8 bases, with 16 bases between. In germline, CDR1 is LNHNV, CDR2 YYDKDF (reference sequence). The variable domain in full, with the rest retrieved from reference TRBV15 and TRBJ1-4, is DAMVIQNPRYQVTQFGKPVTLSCSQTLNHNVMYWYQQKSSQAPKLLFHYYDKDFNNEADTPDNFQSRRPNTSFCFLDIRSPGLGDTAMYLCATRRQTGGEKLFFGSGTQLSVL.

This clonotype was counted between two and nine times. This chain links TRBV6-1 with TRBJ2-3, with D maybe TRBD2 (5 bases). Trimming stripped 6 bases from V and 4 bases from J, with 17 bases between. Per germline, CDR1 MNHNS and CDR2 SASEGT. The CDR3 sequence is 15 residues long. The CDR3 DNA reads TGTGCCAGCAGCCCCCGAGGGCAGGACGCAGATACGCAGTATTTT. Protein product: CASSPRGQDADTQYF.

The sample holds a few counts of this clonotype. The chain uses TRBV19 and TRBJ2-7, with D maybe TRBD1 (6 bases). This CDR3 is 14 amino acids long. Trimming shortened V by 3 bases and J by 0 bases, and 9 bases separated the two germline ends. Germline lookup yields CDR1 LNHDA and CDR2 SQIVND (reference sequence). CDR3 nucleotide sequence: TGTGCCAGTAGTATCGGACAGTTCTCCTACGAGCAGTACTTC. Translating it yields CASSIGQFSYEQYF.

This clonotype has ten or more counts. The rearrangement joins TRBV28 to TRBJ2-7; 9 positions match TRBD1. This CDR3 region has 14 residues. CDR1 is MDHEN, CDR2 SYDVKM, per germline. After removal of 6 bases from V and 3 bases from J, the junction contained 6 bases not matched to a gene. The CDR3 loop is CASSTGQGNYEQYF. The CDR3 coding sequence is TGTGCCAGCAGCACTGGACAGGGGAACTACGAGCAGTACTTC.

This clonotype was recorded many times. The J gene is TRBJ2-1, the V gene TRBV7-8; D gene uncertain. The CDR3 is 11 amino acids. Germline lookup yields CDR1 SGHVS and CDR2 FQNEAQ. Trimming pared 5 bases from V and 14 bases from J, leaving 13 bases between. The CDR3, as DNA: TGTGCCAGCAGCCCGGCCTACCAGGAGTTCTTC. Amino acids: CASSPAYQEFF.

This clonotype was counted many times. The CDR3: CASSFRTSSTDTQYF. CDR3 DNA sequence: TGTGCCAGCAGTTTTCGGACTTCTAGCACAGATACGCAGTATTTT. V is TRBV12-3 or TRBV12-4 and J is TRBJ2-3; D is perhaps TRBD2 (5 bases). V was clipped by 3 bases and J by 0 bases, with 10 bases between them. The CDR3 extends over 15 amino acids.

This clonotype is a singleton in its sample. A much larger clonotype is one base distant, so this may be a read error. The chain carries TRBV20-1 and TRBJ2-1; D possibly corresponds to TRBD2 (5 bases). The CDR3 is made up of 17 amino acids. Germline V gene sequence: CDR1 DFQATT, CDR2 SNEGSKA (reference sequence). The DNA of the CDR3 is TGCAGTGCTCCCGGGGATATTCGGACCCGCTCCTACGATGAGCAGTTCTTC. It encodes CSAPGDIRTRSYDEQFF.

This clonotype has a count of ten or more. The chain has TRBV6-1 and TRBJ2-3; the match to TRBD2 covers 8 bases. This CDR3 spans 16 amino acids. Germline-derived CDR1 and CDR2 are MNHNS and SASEGT. J was trimmed by 2 bases and V by 7 bases; bases with no gene match: 11. The CDR3 DNA is TGTGCCAGCACCTTTAGCGGGACGCGCACCACAGATACGCAGTATTTT. It translates to CASTFSGTRTTDTQYF.

There are a few counts of this clonotype. The rearrangement uses TRBV27 and TRBJ1-1, with D unresolved. The germline V gene encodes CDR1 MNHEY and CDR2 SMNVEV (reference sequence). Trimming stripped 8 bases from V and 2 bases from J, with 18 bases between. The CDR3 covers 15 residues. CDR3 loop: CASCPLSPLNTEAFF. The DNA for the CDR3 is TGTGCCAGCTGCCCCTTGTCGCCATTAAACACTGAAGCTTTCTTT.

The chain has TRBV7-2 and TRBJ2-3; D remains unclear. Between the trimmed V and J ends, which lost 3 bases and 4 bases, there was a span of 17 bases. This CDR3 is built from 16 residues. The germline V gene encodes CDR1 SGHTA and CDR2 FQGNSA. The chain's CDR3 is CASSLEISLRADTQYF. DNA for the CDR3: TGTGCCAGCAGCTTGGAGATTTCCCTACGGGCAGATACGCAGTATTTT.

The chain combines TRBV29-1 with TRBJ1-1, with D possibly TRBD1 on 6 matching bases. The CDR3 is 14 residues long. CDR1 SQVTM and CDR2 ANQGSEA come from the germline V gene. V lost 4 bases to trimming and J lost 4 bases, with 16 bases between them. CDR3 DNA: TGCAGCGTTGTCGGACAGCGCACCCCCACTGAAGCTTTCTTT. The encoded protein is CSVVGQRTPTEAFF.

The chain uses TRBV7-8 and TRBJ2-2; D is tentatively TRBD1 or TRBD2 (5 bases each). The V gene lost 3 bases and the J gene lost 0 bases, with 8 bases spanning the gap. CDR3 size: 15 residues. Germline lookup yields CDR1 SGHVS and CDR2 FQNEAQ. CDR3 bases: TGTGCCAGCAGCTTCGGGACGGCGAACACCGGGGAGCTGTTTTTT. Translating gives CASSFGTANTGELFF.

The chain couples TRBV20-1 to TRBJ2-1; D possibly corresponds to TRBD2 (6 bases). This CDR3 is built from 12 residues. Germline CDR1 DFQATT, CDR2 SNEGSKA (reference sequence). V was shortened by 2 bases and J by 13 bases, with 15 bases between the two germline ends. The CDR3 loop is CSARPDSGLQFF. In DNA, the CDR3 is TGCAGTGCTAGACCTGATTCGGGACTCCAGTTCTTC.